One sample yielded the 21 T cell receptor beta chains listed below, sequenced in a study of OX40 agonist ivuxolimab in advanced cancers. The method was immunoSEQ multiplex PCR; TCRdb's version includes in-frame clones alone and lacks a portion of them. The sample consists of 48,000 or so clones, about three quarters of them appearing once. Material: CD4+ or CD8+ T cells sorted from blood, obtained in a trial of the OX40 agonist ivuxolimab. The receptors stem from an adult with an advanced solid tumor such as melanoma, head and neck, liver or kidney cancer.

The CDR3 DNA sequence: TGCGCCAGCAGTCACCTACAGCGCAATCAGCCCCAGCATTTT. Translation gives CASSHLQRNQPQHF. The V call is TRBV5-1, the J call TRBJ1-5; D unresolved. V lost 5 bases and J 2 bases, leaving 11 bases between the germline ends. The CDR3 consists of 14 residues. Germline V gene data show CDR1 as SGHRS and CDR2 as YFSETQ.

V and J are TRBV5-1 and TRBJ2-3; TRBD2 matches 8 bases. CDR1 and CDR2 from the germline V gene are SGHRS and YFSETQ. The V segment lost 0 bases and the J segment 5 bases; nucleotides outside the gene matches: 2. The CDR3 consists of 14 residues. The CDR3 is CASSLVLAGDTQYF. CDR3 sequence (DNA): TGCGCCAGCAGCTTGGTTCTAGCGGGAGATACGCAGTATTTT. The whole variable domain, remainder taken from reference TRBV5-1 and TRBJ2-3, is KAGVTQTPRYLIKTRGQQVTLSCSPISGHRSVSWYQQTPGQGLQFLFEYFSETQRNKGNFPGRFSGRQFSNSRSEMNVSTLELGDSALYLCASSLVLAGDTQYFGPGTRLTVL.

The CDR3 DNA follows: TGCAGCGTTGTGGCCGGGGCGCAGTTCGGCTACACCTTC. As protein: CSVVAGAQFGYTF. V usage is TRBV29-1 and J usage is TRBJ1-2, with a tentative D call TRBD1 (5 bases). The V gene's germline CDR1 is SQVTM and CDR2 ANQGSEA. V was trimmed by 4 bases and J by 8 bases, leaving 17 bases between them. The CDR3 totals 13 residues.

This clone was counted only a few times. The chain joins TRBV2 to TRBJ2-5; D ambiguous. Germline assignment: CDR1 SNHLY and CDR2 FYNNEI. The CDR3 is made up of 12 amino acids. The V and J ends lost 7 bases and 3 bases respectively, with 9 bases between them. CDR3 residues: CASTYTKETQYF. For the CDR3, the DNA is TGTGCCAGCACCTATACGAAAGAGACCCAGTACTTC.

V usage is TRBV18 and J usage is TRBJ1-2, with D perhaps matching TRBD1 (5 bases). The CDR3 is 15 amino acids. Trimming removed 6 bases from V and 3 bases from J, with 17 bases in between. CDR1 is KGHSH and CDR2 is LQKENI in the germline V gene. The CDR3 DNA reads as TGTGCCAGCTCCCAAGGATTGGGGGGTGACTATGGCTACACCTTC. It translates to CASSQGLGGDYGYTF. The variable domain in full, with the rest retrieved from reference TRBV18 and TRBJ1-2, is NAGVMQNPRHLVRRRGQEARLRCSPMKGHSHVYWYRQLPEEGLKFMVYLQKENIIDESGMPKERFSAEFPKEGPSILRIQQVVRGDSAAYFCASSQGLGGDYGYTFGSGTRLTVV.

The CDR3: CASSLDGRAHGAFF. The CDR3 nucleotides are TGTGCCAGCAGCCTCGACGGACGCGCCCACGGAGCTTTCTTT. The chain combines TRBV4-2 with TRBJ1-1, with no clear D. This CDR3 is 14 amino acids long. Trimming cost V 4 bases and J 10 bases, with 19 bases left between them. The germline V gene encodes CDR1 LGHNA and CDR2 YNFKEQ.

The chain uses TRBV6-5 and TRBJ1-6, with D uncertain. Trimming removed 0 bases at V and 10 bases at J, with 10 bases between. The V gene's germline CDR1 is MNHEY and CDR2 SVGAGI. This CDR3 has 14 residues. CDR3 sequence reads: CASSYSAEWSPLHF. CDR3 nucleotides: TGTGCCAGCAGTTACTCCGCTGAGTGGTCACCCCTCCACTTT.

In this sample, this clone turned up once. This chain joins TRBV19 and TRBJ2-2; D remains unclear. V lost 3 bases and J 1 base, leaving 6 bases between the germline ends. Germline CDR1 LNHDA, CDR2 SQIVND (reference sequence). This CDR3 has 14 amino acids. CDR3 DNA sequence: TGTGCCAGTAGTATGTTAGGGAACACCGGGGAGCTGTTTTTT. The encoded protein is CASSMLGNTGELFF.

The chain has TRBV5-1 and TRBJ2-1, with D tentatively TRBD2 (6 bases). Trimming stripped 0 bases from V and 6 bases from J, with 10 bases between. CDR1 and CDR2 from the germline V gene are SGHRS and YFSETQ. This CDR3 is 14 amino acids long. CDR3 sequence: CASSLGMGGNEQFF. The DNA of the CDR3 is TGCGCCAGCAGCTTGGGGATGGGAGGCAATGAGCAGTTCTTC.

This clone was found once. The genes are TRBV4-1 and TRBJ1-1, with 9 bases lining up with TRBD1. This CDR3 spans 18 amino acids. The germline CDR1 and CDR2 sequences are MGHRA and YSYEKL. The trim removed 5 bases at V and 0 bases at J, leaving 13 bases unmatched. The DNA of the CDR3 is TGCGCCAGCAGCACGCGTGACAGGGGGGGATCACTGAACACTGAAGCTTTCTTT. Translated, it gives CASSTRDRGGSLNTEAFF.

The J gene is TRBJ2-1, the V gene TRBV7-2; D gene uncertain. Germline V gives CDR1 SGHTA, CDR2 FQGNSA. The length of the CDR3 is 15 residues. Trimming cost V 1 base and J 6 bases, with 13 bases left between them. CDR3 coding DNA: TGTGCCAGCAGCTTAGAGTACCAAAAAACCAATGAGCAGTTCTTC. Amino acids: CASSLEYQKTNEQFF.

The CDR3 bases are TGTGCCAGCAGCTGGGACAGCGCAAACACTGAAGCTTTCTTT. Translated, it gives CASSWDSANTEAFF. The rearrangement uses TRBV5-4 and TRBJ1-1, with 7 bases lining up with TRBD1. V lost 3 bases to trimming and J lost 2 bases; unmatched junction nucleotides: 4. The CDR3 length is 14 residues. Germline CDR1 SGHNT, CDR2 YYREEE (reference sequence).

This clone showed up just a few times. The gene calls are TRBV7-7 and TRBJ2-3; TRBD2 agrees at 10 bases. This CDR3 is built from 15 residues. Germline V gene data show CDR1 as SSHAT and CDR2 as FNYEAQ (reference sequence). The V gene end was trimmed by 4 bases and the J gene end by 6 bases; junction bases not matched to a gene: 7. CDR3 loop: CASSSALAGADTQYF. The CDR3 bases are TGTGCCAGCAGCTCTGCTCTAGCGGGAGCGGATACGCAGTATTTT.

This clone came up a few times. V usage is TRBV7-9 and J usage is TRBJ2-5; D not resolved. Trimming left V 5 bases short and J 7 bases short, with 11 bases between. This CDR3 has 12 residues. From germline, CDR1 is SEHNR and CDR2 FQNEAQ (reference sequence). The CDR3: CASSPETGTQYF. CDR3 sequence (DNA): TGTGCCAGCAGCCCCGAGACCGGGACCCAGTACTTC. Combining the CDR3 with reference TRBV7-9 and TRBJ2-5 gives the whole variable domain DTGVSQNPRHKITKRGQNVTFRCDPISEHNRLYWYRQTLGQGPEFLTYFQNEAQLEKSRLLSDRFSAERPKGSFSTLEIQRTEQGDSAMYLCASSPETGTQYFGPGTRLLVL.

This clone has only a few counts. This CDR3 is also generated by other DNA sequences in the sample. The J gene is TRBJ1-1, the V gene TRBV6-6, with a tentative D call TRBD1 (5 bases). Germline V gene lookup returns CDR1 MNHNY and CDR2 SVGAGI (reference sequence). Trimming removed 2 bases at V and 5 bases at J, with 6 bases between. This CDR3 spans 12 amino acids. The CDR3 loop is CASSYGGTEAFF. As DNA, the CDR3 is TGTGCCAGCAGTTACGGGGGAACTGAAGCTTTCTTT.

V gene TRBV19 combines with J gene TRBJ1-2; 7 bases fit TRBD1. The germline V gene encodes CDR1 LNHDA and CDR2 SQIVND (reference sequence). The CDR3 is made up of 15 amino acids. V lost 5 bases and J lost 4; bases outside the gene matches: 10. CDR3 sequence: CASSAPSTGFYGYTF. CDR3 nucleotide sequence: TGTGCCAGTAGTGCTCCCTCGACAGGGTTCTATGGCTACACCTTC.

The V call is TRBV7-6, the J call TRBJ1-6, with D perhaps matching TRBD1 (6 bases). Trimming stripped 2 bases from V and 10 bases from J, with 15 bases between. The CDR3 runs 15 residues. From germline, CDR1 is SGHVS and CDR2 FNYEAQ. CDR3 nucleotide sequence: TGTGCCAGCAGCTTAAACAGGGTATTCCGGTCACCCCTCCACTTT. This gives the protein CASSLNRVFRSPLHF.

This clone appeared a few times. The chain has TRBV6-5 and TRBJ2-7, with TRBD1 matching 7 bases. V lost 8 bases and J lost 0; bases outside the gene matches: 7. The germline CDR1 and CDR2 sequences are MNHEY and SVGAGI. CDR3 size: 14 residues. The chain's CDR3 is CASGRQGGSYEQYF. The CDR3, as DNA: TGTGCCAGCGGAAGACAGGGTGGCTCCTACGAGCAGTACTTC.

The chain has TRBV6-5 and TRBJ1-1; no clear D. Trimming left V 0 bases short and J 4 bases short, with 9 bases between. There are 14 residues in the CDR3. CDR1 and CDR2 from the germline V gene are MNHEY and SVGAGI. The DNA for the CDR3 is TGTGCCAGCAGTTACTCTCCCAGCCCCACTGAAGCTTTCTTT. Protein sequence: CASSYSPSPTEAFF.

The chain recombines TRBV25-1 with TRBJ1-2; D perhaps matches TRBD1 (5 bases). CDR3 length: 16 residues. Germline lookup yields CDR1 MGHDK and CDR2 SYGVNS. The V gene lost 1 base and the J gene lost 5 bases, with 17 bases spanning the gap. DNA of the CDR3: TGTGCCAGCAGTGAATTGGTCCCGTCAGGGTTTTATGGCTACACCTTC. Translated, it gives CASSELVPSGFYGYTF.

The chain employs TRBV7-8 and TRBJ2-7; 8 bases line up with TRBD2. The CDR3 runs 20 residues. V trimming: 1 base; J trimming: 0 bases; junction bases outside the gene matches: 17. Germline V lookup: CDR1 SGHVS, CDR2 FQNEAQ. CDR3 protein: CASSLDQSWSASGYSYEQYF. DNA of the CDR3: TGTGCCAGCAGCTTAGACCAAAGTTGGTCGGCTAGCGGGTACTCCTACGAGCAGTACTTC.